The clone carrying this T cell receptor (beta chain) showed up just a few times. The time point here: newly diagnosed GD, antithyroid drugs for less than 3 months. There was RNA extracted from PBMCs, and the TCR library was made from it. These data originate in a study of regulatory T cells in long-lasting Graves disease. Building of the TCR beta libraries involved iRepertoire HTBI primers and Arm-PCR of CDR3 regions. MiXCR was run by TCRdb on the multiplex PCR reads, yielding one entry per CDR3 protein. The top ten clones hold approximately 9.6% of a sample with roughly 500,000 distinct CDR3 sequences, 12% of them seen once. This CDR3 is 17 amino acids long. Germline CDR1 and CDR2: LNHNV and YYDKDF (reference sequence). V shed 1 base and J 10 bases; nucleotides not matched to a gene: 10. These data were also reused for a study on T cells in Graves' hyperthyroidism and ophthalmopathy.

The TCR comes from a woman aged 25 to 39 with Graves disease. The rearrangement joins TRBV15 to TRBJ2-2; TRBD2 matches 12 bases. This material consisted of peripheral blood mononuclear cells (PBMCs), taken at new diagnosis, from a patient treated with antithyroid drugs. This CDR3 is CATSRGPGLAGRMELFF. The CDR3 DNA follows: TGTGCCACCAGCAGAGGGCCGGGACTAGCGGGTAGGATGGAGCTGTTTTTT. Variable domain in full (rest from reference TRBV15 and TRBJ2-2): DAMVIQNPRYQVTQFGKPVTLSCSQTLNHNVMYWYQQKSSQAPKLLFHYYDKDFNNEADTPDNFQSRRPNTSFCFLDIRSPGLGDTAMYLCATSRGPGLAGRMELFFGEGSRLTVL.